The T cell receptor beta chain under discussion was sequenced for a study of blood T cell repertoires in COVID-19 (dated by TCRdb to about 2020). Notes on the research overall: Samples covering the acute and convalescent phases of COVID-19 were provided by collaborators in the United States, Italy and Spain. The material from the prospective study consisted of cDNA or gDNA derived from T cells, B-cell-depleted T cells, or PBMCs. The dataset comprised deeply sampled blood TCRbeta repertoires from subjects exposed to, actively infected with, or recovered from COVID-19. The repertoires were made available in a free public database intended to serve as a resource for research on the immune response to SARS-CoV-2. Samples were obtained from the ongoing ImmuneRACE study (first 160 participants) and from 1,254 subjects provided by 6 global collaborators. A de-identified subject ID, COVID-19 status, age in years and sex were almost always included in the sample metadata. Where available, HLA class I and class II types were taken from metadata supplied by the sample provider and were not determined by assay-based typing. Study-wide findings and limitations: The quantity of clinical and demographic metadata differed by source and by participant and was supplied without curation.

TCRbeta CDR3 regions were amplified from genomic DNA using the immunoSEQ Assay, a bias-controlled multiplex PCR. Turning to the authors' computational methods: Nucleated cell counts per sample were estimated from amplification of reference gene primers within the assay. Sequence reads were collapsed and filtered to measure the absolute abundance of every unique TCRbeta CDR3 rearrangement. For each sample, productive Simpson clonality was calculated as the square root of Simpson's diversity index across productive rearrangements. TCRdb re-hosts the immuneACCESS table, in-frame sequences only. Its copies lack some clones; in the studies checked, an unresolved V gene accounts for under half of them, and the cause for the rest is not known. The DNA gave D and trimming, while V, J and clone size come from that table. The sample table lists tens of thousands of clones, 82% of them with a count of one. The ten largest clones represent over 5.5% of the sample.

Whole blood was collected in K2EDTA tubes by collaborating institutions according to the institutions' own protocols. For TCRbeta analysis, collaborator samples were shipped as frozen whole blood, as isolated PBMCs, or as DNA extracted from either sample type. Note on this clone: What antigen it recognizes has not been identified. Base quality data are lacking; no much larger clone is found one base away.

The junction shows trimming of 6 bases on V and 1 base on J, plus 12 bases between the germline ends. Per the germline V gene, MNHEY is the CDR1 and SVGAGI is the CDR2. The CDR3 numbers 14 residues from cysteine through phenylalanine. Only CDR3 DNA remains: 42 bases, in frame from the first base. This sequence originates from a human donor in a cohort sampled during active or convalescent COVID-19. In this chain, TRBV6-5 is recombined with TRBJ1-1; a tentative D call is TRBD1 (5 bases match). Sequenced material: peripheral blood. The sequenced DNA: TGTGCCAGCAGCAAACAGGAGCCGAACACTGAAGCTTTCTTT. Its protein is CASSKQEPNTEAFF.